These 27 T cell receptor beta chains originate from one sample sequenced in a study of blood T cells in healthy people across ages. Primers used in a second PCR of about 6 to 12 cycles were a sample-barcoded 5' primer and a J-beta primer mix. TCRdb recomputed calls from the 5' RACE reads with MiXCR, one row per CDR3 protein. The sample records about 1.7 million distinct CDR3 sequences, under 30% being singletons. The sample was blood. Receptors were obtained from a woman aged 25 to 39 in good health.

For this clonotype: The junction differs from germline at one of its ends, possibly a read error. The chain uses TRBV7-2 and TRBJ1-1; no reliable D call. This CDR3 has 15 amino acids. CDR1 is SGHTA and CDR2 is FQGNSA in the germline V gene. The CDR3 sequence: CASTLGRNMNPEAFF. CDR3 nucleotides: TGTGCCAGCACCCTGGGAAGGAACATGAACCCTGAAGCTTTCTTT.

The rearrangement links TRBV10-3 to TRBJ1-1; 8 positions agree with TRBD1. Germline values: CDR1 ENHRY, CDR2 SYGVKD. Trimming at V came to 3 bases and at J to 1 base, leaving 4 bases not matched to a gene. CDR3 length: 15 amino acids. The CDR3: CAISETGGANTEAFF. The CDR3 DNA reads TGTGCCATCAGTGAAACAGGGGGTGCGAACACTGAAGCTTTCTTT.

This clonotype has at least ten counts. The CDR3 region has the DNA TGCAGTGCGCAGGGGGTAATCGATGAGCAGTTCTTC. The encoded protein is CSAQGVIDEQFF. This sequence joins TRBV20-1 and TRBJ2-1, with 7 bases identical to TRBD1. CDR3 length: 12 residues. Germline values: CDR1 DFQATT, CDR2 SNEGSKA (reference sequence). The V and J ends lost 6 bases and 8 bases, in that order; junction bases with no gene match: 7.

V and J are TRBV5-1 and TRBJ2-7; perhaps D is TRBD1 or TRBD2 (5 bases each). The last part of the DNA fits TRBJ2-5 better; the J call may be wrong. CDR3 length: 14 residues. Germline CDR1 and CDR2: SGHRS and YFSETQ. DNA of the CDR3: TGCGCCAGCAGCGTAGCGTGGGGGCAAGAGACCCAGTACTTC. Its translation is CASSVAWGQETQYF.

There are many counts of this clonotype. V gene TRBV6-6 combines with J gene TRBJ2-5, with unresolved D. The germline CDR1 and CDR2 sequences are MNHNY and SVGAGI (reference sequence). The V end was cut by 7 bases, the J end by 5 bases, with 11 bases between. The CDR3 has 12 residues. CDR3 in amino acids: CASTNSLETQYF. DNA for the CDR3: TGTGCCAGCACCAACAGCTTGGAGACCCAGTACTTC.

As to this clonotype: At one of its ends the junction is not consistent with the germline gene, which may arise from a read error. The rearrangement uses TRBV9 and TRBJ2-3; the match to TRBD2 covers 8 bases. Germline V gene sequence: CDR1 SGDLS, CDR2 YYNGEE. The CDR3 is 15 amino acids. The CDR3 here is CAGSVEAGAVDTQYF. CDR3 sequence (DNA): TGTGCCGGCAGCGTAGAAGCGGGAGCAGTAGATACGCAGTATTTT. Full variable domain (outside the CDR3, taken from reference TRBV9 and TRBJ2-3): DSGVTQTPKHLITATGQRVTLRCSPRSGDLSVYWYQQSLDQGLQFLIQYYNGEERAKGNILERFSAQQFPDLHSELNLSSLELGDSALYFCAGSVEAGAVDTQYFGPGTRLTVL.

This clonotype was observed a handful of times. This could be a read error, since a much larger clone is one nucleotide away. CDR3 DNA sequence: TGCAGCGGCGAAGGTGTCACCTACGAGCAGTACTTC. It specifies CSGEGVTYEQYF. The chain combines TRBV29-1 with TRBJ2-7; D ambiguous. The CDR3 is 12 residues long. Germline assignment: CDR1 SQVTM and CDR2 ANQGSEA. V lost 7 bases to trimming and J lost 2 bases, with 12 bases between them.

The V gene is TRBV28, the J gene TRBJ2-3; D is unresolved. Germline loops: CDR1 MDHEN, CDR2 SYDVKM. The CDR3 is 14 amino acids. V lost 6 bases, J lost 2 bases, and 12 bases lay in between. CDR3 DNA sequence: TGTGCCAGCAGCCCCCCGCTCGCCACAGATACGCAGTATTTT. As protein: CASSPPLATDTQYF.

The gene calls are TRBV15 and TRBJ1-2, with D perhaps TRBD1 (5 bases). Germline V gives CDR1 LNHNV, CDR2 YYDKDF (reference sequence). V was shortened by 1 base and J by 8 bases, with 17 bases between the two germline ends. There are 15 residues in the CDR3. The CDR3, as DNA: TGTGCCACCAGCAGAGTAAATGATGCAGGGAAGGGCTACACCTTC. Its protein is CATSRVNDAGKGYTF.

The V and J genes are TRBV6-5 and TRBJ1-2; no clear D. The ends were cut back, 5 bases at V and 3 bases at J, with 10 bases in the middle. Germline CDR1 is MNHEY and CDR2 is SVGAGI. CDR3 size: 13 residues. CDR3 bases: TGTGCCAGCAGTCCCGACAACCACTATGGCTACACCTTC. Encoded protein: CASSPDNHYGYTF.

The chain has TRBV29-1 and TRBJ2-1, with D unresolved. The CDR3 consists of 13 residues. The V and J ends lost 4 bases and 12 bases respectively, with 19 bases between them. Germline V gene data show CDR1 as SQVTM and CDR2 as ANQGSEA. The CDR3 here is CSVATETWDGQFF. CDR3 nucleotide sequence: TGCAGCGTTGCCACAGAGACATGGGATGGGCAGTTCTTC.

The chain couples TRBV5-1 to TRBJ1-6, with 9 bases aligning to TRBD1. Germline CDR1 and CDR2: SGHRS and YFSETQ. V trimming: 1 base; J trimming: 6 bases; junction bases outside the gene matches: 5. The CDR3 consists of 16 residues. The DNA of the CDR3 is TGCGCCAGCAGCTTGACTGTGGACAGGGGTAATTCACCCCTCCACTTT. It specifies CASSLTVDRGNSPLHF.

This clonotype has only a few counts. V usage is TRBV2 and J usage is TRBJ2-1, with no clear D. Germline V gene data show CDR1 as SNHLY and CDR2 as FYNNEI. The CDR3 has 12 amino acids. Between the trimmed V and J ends, which lost 1 base and 9 bases, there was a span of 7 bases. The CDR3 region is CASSEDGFEQFF. The CDR3 DNA follows: TGTGCCAGCAGTGAAGATGGTTTTGAGCAGTTCTTC.

This clonotype was seen only a few times. The chain carries TRBV20-1 and TRBJ1-5, with D unresolved. Germline V gene sequence: CDR1 DFQATT, CDR2 SNEGSKA (reference sequence). The CDR3 loop spans 12 amino acids. Trimming took off 6 bases at V and 0 bases at J, with 6 bases between the two ends. CDR3 region: CSAWNSNQPQHF. DNA for the CDR3: TGCAGTGCCTGGAATAGCAATCAGCCCCAGCATTTT.

CDR3: CASSLTGVFNSPLHF. The CDR3 bases are TGTGCCAGCAGTTTAACAGGGGTCTTCAATTCACCCCTCCACTTT. V and J are TRBV12-3 or TRBV12-4 and TRBJ1-6; 7 bases agree with TRBD1. The junction had 5 bases not matched to a gene; V was cut back by 2 bases and J by 7 bases. The CDR3 runs 15 residues.

The chain carries TRBV5-1 and TRBJ2-6; a weak D match, TRBD1 (6 bases). The CDR3 totals 14 residues. Trimming took 4 bases from V and 8 from J, leaving 13 bases between them. The germline V gene encodes CDR1 SGHRS and CDR2 YFSETQ. The CDR3 DNA reads as TGCGCCAGCAGCACCGGACAGAGCTCCAACGTCCTGACTTTC. Its translation is CASSTGQSSNVLTF.

The chain joins TRBV10-3 to TRBJ1-2, with a weak D call TRBD1 (5 bases). The CDR3 contains 15 residues. Germline loops: CDR1 ENHRY, CDR2 SYGVKD. The V end lost 7 bases, the J end lost 4 bases, and 19 bases lay between the germline ends. In nucleotides, the CDR3 is TGTGCCATCAAAAGGGCAGGGACGAAAGTCTATGGCTACACCTTC. This gives the protein CAIKRAGTKVYGYTF.

V is TRBV6-7 and J is TRBJ1-4; 8 nucleotides align to TRBD1. TRBV6-7 is marked as an open reading frame, function uncertain. V shed 7 bases, J shed 5 bases, and the junction held 6 bases outside the gene matches. CDR3 size: 14 residues. CDR3 protein: CASNSDRANEKLFF. Here the CDR3 DNA reads TGTGCCAGCAACTCGGACAGGGCGAATGAAAAACTGTTTTTT.

As concerns this clonotype: Possible read error: a much larger clone is one base away. V is TRBV9 and J is TRBJ2-1, with D uncertain. Germline CDR1 reads SGDLS; CDR2 reads YYNGEE. The CDR3 is 12 amino acids. Trimming cost V 7 bases and J 7 bases, with 12 bases left between them. The CDR3 protein is CASGASQNEQFF. Here the CDR3 DNA reads TGTGCCAGCGGCGCTAGTCAGAATGAGCAGTTCTTC.

The chain uses TRBV19 and TRBJ2-7; possible D gene TRBD2, 6 bases. With 5 bases removed from V and 0 bases from J, the gap between germline ends came to 14 bases. CDR3 length: 15 residues. CDR1 and CDR2 from the germline V gene are LNHDA and SQIVND (reference sequence). The CDR3 nucleotides read TGTGCCAGTAGTGACTACGCGGGGAACTCCTACGAGCAGTACTTC. It yields the protein CASSDYAGNSYEQYF.

The rearrangement links TRBV6-5 to TRBJ2-3; tentatively, D is TRBD2 (7 bases). The germline V gene has CDR1 MNHEY and CDR2 SVGAGI. CDR3 length: 16 amino acids. The germline V and J ends were trimmed by 6 bases and 11 bases, with 27 bases remaining between them. The CDR3 reads CASSNQGRGTRYGQYF. For the CDR3, the DNA is TGTGCCAGCAGCAACCAGGGGCGGGGGACCCGTTATGGGCAGTATTTT.

The table lists this clonotype with a few counts. This rearrangement joins TRBV7-7 to TRBJ2-7, with D possibly called TRBD1 or TRBD2 (7 bases each). V was shortened by 3 bases and J by 7 bases, with 13 bases between the two germline ends. Germline V gene lookup returns CDR1 SSHAT and CDR2 FNYEAQ (reference sequence). This CDR3 has 13 amino acids. The CDR3 is CASSFNRGGEQYF. As DNA, the CDR3 is TGTGCCAGCAGCTTTAACAGGGGAGGGGAGCAGTACTTC.

Comments on this clonotype: The conserved closing phenylalanine or tryptophan is absent in this CDR3, likely reflecting a read error. CDR3 sequence: CASSLGTAETQYS. The CDR3 DNA reads as TGTGCCAGCAGCTTGGGGACAGCCGAGACCCAGTACTCC. The chain links TRBV7-9 to TRBJ2-5; 7 bases line up with TRBD1. V shed 3 bases and J 5 bases; nucleotides not matched to a gene: 3. The CDR3 loop spans 13 amino acids. Germline CDR1 is SEHNR and CDR2 is FQNEAQ (reference sequence).

For this clonotype: Just one base apart from a much larger clone, this may be a read error. V usage is TRBV12-3 or TRBV12-4 and J usage is TRBJ1-2; a possible D gene is TRBD1 (6 bases). The CDR3 contains 15 residues. The CDR3 protein is CASSRTAGAVDGYIF. The CDR3 bases are TGTGCCAGCAGCCGGACGGCGGGGGCGGTCGATGGCTACATCTTC.

This chain uses TRBV20-1 with TRBJ1-1; D remains unclear. The CDR3 sequence is 12 residues long. From germline, CDR1 is DFQATT and CDR2 SNEGSKA (reference sequence). V lost 6 bases, J lost 2 bases, and 10 bases lay in between. CDR3 loop: CSAEPLNTEAFF. DNA of the CDR3: TGCAGTGCCGAACCCTTAAACACTGAAGCTTTCTTT.

This clonotype showed up just a few times. This chain uses TRBV4-1 with TRBJ1-4, with D possibly matching TRBD1 (5 bases). The CDR3 length is 16 residues. Deletions cut 1 base from V and 8 bases from J, with 17 bases between. The germline gives CDR1 MGHRA, CDR2 YSYEKL. CDR3 DNA: TGCGCCAGCAGCCAAGCGCTGCGGGGCTTGACGGAAAAACTGTTTTTT. It encodes CASSQALRGLTEKLFF.

V and J are TRBV10-3 and TRBJ1-5; D gene uncertain. CDR1 is ENHRY and CDR2 is SYGVKD in the germline V gene. The CDR3 runs to 17 residues. V lost 0 bases, J lost 4 bases, and 16 bases lay in between. CDR3 coding DNA: TGTGCCATCAGTGAGTCGGGTCGGTCGGTACTAAATCAGCCCCAGCATTTT. Translating gives CAISESGRSVLNQPQHF.